The T cell receptor beta chain under discussion was sequenced for a study of CD8+ T cells in alopecia areata. Points from the study as a whole: Higher clonality than in normal scalp was seen in lesional scalp, especially alopecia totalis/universalis. Besides other cells, scalp samples also yield sequences of resident alphabeta T cells from normal skin. With patients, TCR sharing proved less clear than in mice, a difference possibly related to HLA.

This clone has just one count. Its antigen is currently unknown. Isolated RNA was reverse transcribed into cDNA used as the sequencing template. Profiling relied on immunoSEQ multiplex PCR, and the TCRdb table lists in-frame clones only, not all of them. The sample consists of some 120,000 clones, about 50% of them appearing once. CDR1 and CDR2 from the germline V gene are MGHDK and SYGVNS. CDR3 length: 14 residues. Trimming removed 1 base at V and 5 bases at J, with 11 bases between. Sorted populations comprised CD4+ and CD8+ T cells obtained from PBMCs. The TCR originated in a human donor with alopecia areata. V and J are TRBV25-1 and TRBJ1-2; D not resolved. Input material: NKG2D-low CD8+ T cells sorted from blood. The CDR3 sequence: CASSESAVSYGYTF. Written as DNA, the CDR3 is TGTGCCAGCAGTGAATCCGCAGTTTCATATGGCTACACCTTC.